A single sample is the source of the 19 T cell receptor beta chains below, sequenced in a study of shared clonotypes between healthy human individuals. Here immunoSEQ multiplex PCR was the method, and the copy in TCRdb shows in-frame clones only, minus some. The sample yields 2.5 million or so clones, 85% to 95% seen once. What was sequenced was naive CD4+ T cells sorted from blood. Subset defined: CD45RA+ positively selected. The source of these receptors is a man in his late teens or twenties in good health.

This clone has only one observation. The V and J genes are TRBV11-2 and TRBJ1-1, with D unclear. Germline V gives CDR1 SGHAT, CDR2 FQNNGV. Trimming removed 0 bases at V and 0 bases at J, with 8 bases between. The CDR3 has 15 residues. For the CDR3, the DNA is TGTGCCAGCAGCTTAGACGGCAGAATGAACACTGAAGCTTTCTTT. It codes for CASSLDGRMNTEAFF.

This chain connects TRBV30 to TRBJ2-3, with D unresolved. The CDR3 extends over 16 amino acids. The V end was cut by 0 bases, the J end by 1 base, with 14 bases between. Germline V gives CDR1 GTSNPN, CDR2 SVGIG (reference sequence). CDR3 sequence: CAWSVYLQQGTDTQYF. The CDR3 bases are TGTGCCTGGAGTGTCTACCTTCAGCAGGGCACAGATACGCAGTATTTT.

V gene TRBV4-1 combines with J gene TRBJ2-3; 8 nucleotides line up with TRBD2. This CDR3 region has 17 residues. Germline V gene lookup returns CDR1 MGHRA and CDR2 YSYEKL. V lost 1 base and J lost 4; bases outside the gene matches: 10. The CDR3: CASSQGGRTGGPDTQYF. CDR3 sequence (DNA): TGCGCCAGCAGCCAAGGGGGGAGGACGGGAGGGCCAGATACGCAGTATTTT.

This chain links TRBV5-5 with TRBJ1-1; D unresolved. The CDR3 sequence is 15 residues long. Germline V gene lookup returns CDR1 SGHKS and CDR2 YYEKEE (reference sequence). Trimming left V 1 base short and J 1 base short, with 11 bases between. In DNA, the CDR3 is TGTGCCAGCAGCTTGTCCCCCAATACGAACACTGAAGCTTTCTTT. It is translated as CASSLSPNTNTEAFF. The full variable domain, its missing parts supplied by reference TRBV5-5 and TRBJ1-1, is DAGVTQSPTHLIKTRGQQVTLRCSPISGHKSVSWYQQVLGQGPQFIFQYYEKEERGRGNFPDRFSARQFPNYSSELNVNALLLGDSALYLCASSLSPNTNTEAFFGQGTRLTVV.

The CDR3 is CASSPSLGEYNEQFF. CDR3 nucleotides: TGTGCCAGCAGCCCCTCGTTGGGCGAATACAATGAGCAGTTCTTC. The gene calls are TRBV7-2 and TRBJ2-1; no clear D. Trimming removed 5 bases at V and 4 bases at J, with 15 bases between. The V gene's germline CDR1 is SGHTA and CDR2 FQGNSA. The CDR3 length is 15 residues.

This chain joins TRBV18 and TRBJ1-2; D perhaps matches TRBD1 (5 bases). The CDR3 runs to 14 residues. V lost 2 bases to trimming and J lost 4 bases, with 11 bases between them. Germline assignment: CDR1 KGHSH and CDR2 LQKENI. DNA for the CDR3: TGTGCCAGCTCACCATTGGGGACGGTCTATGGCTACACCTTC. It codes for CASSPLGTVYGYTF.

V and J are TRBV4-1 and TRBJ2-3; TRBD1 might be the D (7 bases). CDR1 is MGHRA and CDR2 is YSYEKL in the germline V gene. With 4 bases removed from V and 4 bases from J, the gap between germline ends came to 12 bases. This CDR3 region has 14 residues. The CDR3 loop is CASSPGGGPDTQYF. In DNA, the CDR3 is TGCGCCAGCAGCCCAGGGGGAGGCCCAGATACGCAGTATTTT.

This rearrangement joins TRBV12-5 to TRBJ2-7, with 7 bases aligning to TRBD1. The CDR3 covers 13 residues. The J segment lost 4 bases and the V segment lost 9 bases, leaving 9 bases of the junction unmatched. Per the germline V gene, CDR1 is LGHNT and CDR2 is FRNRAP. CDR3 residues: CASGSNRGYEQYF. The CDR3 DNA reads TGTGCTAGCGGTAGTAACAGGGGTTACGAGCAGTACTTC.

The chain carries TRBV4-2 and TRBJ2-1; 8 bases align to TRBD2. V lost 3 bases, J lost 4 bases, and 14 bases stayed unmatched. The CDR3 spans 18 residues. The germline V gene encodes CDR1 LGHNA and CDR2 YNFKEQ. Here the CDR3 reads CASSHSFSGGARYNEQFF. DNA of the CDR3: TGTGCCAGCAGCCATTCGTTCAGCGGGGGCGCGAGGTACAATGAGCAGTTCTTC.

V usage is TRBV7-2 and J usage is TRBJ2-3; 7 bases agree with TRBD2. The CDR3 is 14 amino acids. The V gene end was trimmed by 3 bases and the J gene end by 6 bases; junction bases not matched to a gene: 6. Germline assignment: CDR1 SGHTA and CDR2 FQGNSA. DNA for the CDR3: TGTGCCAGCAGCTTTACAAGCGGGATGGATACGCAGTATTTT. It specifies CASSFTSGMDTQYF.

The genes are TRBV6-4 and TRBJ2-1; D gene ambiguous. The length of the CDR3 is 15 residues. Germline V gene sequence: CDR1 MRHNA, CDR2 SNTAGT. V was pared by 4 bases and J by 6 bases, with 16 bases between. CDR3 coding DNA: TGTGCCAGCAGTGCTTCAGTGGGATCGGTCAATGAGCAGTTCTTC. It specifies CASSASVGSVNEQFF.

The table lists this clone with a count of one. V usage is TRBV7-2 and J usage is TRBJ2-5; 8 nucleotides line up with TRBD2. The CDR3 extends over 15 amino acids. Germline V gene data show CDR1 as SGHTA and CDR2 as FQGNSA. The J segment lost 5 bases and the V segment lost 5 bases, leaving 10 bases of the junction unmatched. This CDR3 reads CASSVQGGGYETQYF. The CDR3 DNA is TGTGCCAGCAGCGTCCAGGGCGGGGGGTATGAGACCCAGTACTTC.

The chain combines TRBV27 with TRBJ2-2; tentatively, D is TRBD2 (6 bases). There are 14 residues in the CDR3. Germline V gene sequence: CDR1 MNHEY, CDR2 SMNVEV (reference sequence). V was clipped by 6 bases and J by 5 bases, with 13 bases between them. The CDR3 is CASSYLARTGELFF. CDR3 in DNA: TGTGCCAGCAGCTATCTAGCGCGGACCGGGGAGCTGTTTTTT.

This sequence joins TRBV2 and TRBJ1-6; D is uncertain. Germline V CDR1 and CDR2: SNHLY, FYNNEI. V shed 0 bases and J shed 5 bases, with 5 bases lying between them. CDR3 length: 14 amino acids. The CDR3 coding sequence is TGTGCCAGCAGTGAAGCGCGGGATAATTCACCCCTCCACTTT. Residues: CASSEARDNSPLHF.

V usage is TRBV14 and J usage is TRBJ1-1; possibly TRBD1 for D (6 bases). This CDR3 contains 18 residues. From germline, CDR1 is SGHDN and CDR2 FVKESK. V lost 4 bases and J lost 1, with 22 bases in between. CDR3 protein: CASSRGTLTHQGNTEAFF. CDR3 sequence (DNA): TGTGCCAGCAGCCGGGGGACACTCACTCATCAGGGGAACACTGAAGCTTTCTTT.

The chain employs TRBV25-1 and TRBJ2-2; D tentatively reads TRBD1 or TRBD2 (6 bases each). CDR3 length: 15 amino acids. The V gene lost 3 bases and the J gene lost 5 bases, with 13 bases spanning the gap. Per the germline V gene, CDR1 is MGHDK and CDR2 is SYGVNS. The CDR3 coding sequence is TGTGCCAGCAGTGATACGGGGGCGAGGACCGGGGAGCTGTTTTTT. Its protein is CASSDTGARTGELFF.

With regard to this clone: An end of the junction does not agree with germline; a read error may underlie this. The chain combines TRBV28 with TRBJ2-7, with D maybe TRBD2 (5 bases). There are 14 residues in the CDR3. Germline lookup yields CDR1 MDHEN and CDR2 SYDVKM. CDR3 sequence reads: CASSLWRVSHEQYF. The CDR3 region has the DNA TGTGCCAGCAGTTTATGGCGGGTCTCCCACGAGCAGTACTTC.

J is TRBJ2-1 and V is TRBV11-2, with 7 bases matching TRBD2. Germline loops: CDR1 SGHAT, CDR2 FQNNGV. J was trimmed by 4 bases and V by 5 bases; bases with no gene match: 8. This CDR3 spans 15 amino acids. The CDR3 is CASSRGGSDYNEQFF. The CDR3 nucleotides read TGTGCCAGCAGCCGGGGCGGGAGCGATTACAATGAGCAGTTCTTC.

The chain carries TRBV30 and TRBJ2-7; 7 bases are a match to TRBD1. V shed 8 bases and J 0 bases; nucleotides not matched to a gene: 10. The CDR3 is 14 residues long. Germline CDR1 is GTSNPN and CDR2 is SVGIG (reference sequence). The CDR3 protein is CAAERDRNSYEQYF. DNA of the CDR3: TGTGCCGCCGAAAGGGACAGAAACTCCTACGAGCAGTACTTC.